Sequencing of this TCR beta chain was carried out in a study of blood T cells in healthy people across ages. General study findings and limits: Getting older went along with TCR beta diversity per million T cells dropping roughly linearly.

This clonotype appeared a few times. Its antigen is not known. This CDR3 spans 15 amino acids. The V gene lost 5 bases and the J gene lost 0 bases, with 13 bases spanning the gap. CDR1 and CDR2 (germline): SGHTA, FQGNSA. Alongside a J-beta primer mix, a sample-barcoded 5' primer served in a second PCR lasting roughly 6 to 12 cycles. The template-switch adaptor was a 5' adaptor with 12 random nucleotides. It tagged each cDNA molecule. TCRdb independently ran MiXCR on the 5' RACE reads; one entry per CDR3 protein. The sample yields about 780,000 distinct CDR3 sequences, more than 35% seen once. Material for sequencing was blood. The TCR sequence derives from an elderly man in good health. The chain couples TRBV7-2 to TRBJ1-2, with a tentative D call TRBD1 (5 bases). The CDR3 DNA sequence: TGTGCCAGCAGCCAGACAGTTTTAACTAACTATGGCTACACCTTC. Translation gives CASSQTVLTNYGYTF. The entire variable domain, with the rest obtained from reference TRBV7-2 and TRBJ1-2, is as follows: GAGVSQSPSNKVTEKGKDVELRCDPISGHTALYWYRQSLGQGLEFLIYFQGNSAPDKSGLPSDRFSAERTGGSVSTLTIQRTQQEDSAVYLCASSQTVLTNYGYTFGSGTRLTVV.